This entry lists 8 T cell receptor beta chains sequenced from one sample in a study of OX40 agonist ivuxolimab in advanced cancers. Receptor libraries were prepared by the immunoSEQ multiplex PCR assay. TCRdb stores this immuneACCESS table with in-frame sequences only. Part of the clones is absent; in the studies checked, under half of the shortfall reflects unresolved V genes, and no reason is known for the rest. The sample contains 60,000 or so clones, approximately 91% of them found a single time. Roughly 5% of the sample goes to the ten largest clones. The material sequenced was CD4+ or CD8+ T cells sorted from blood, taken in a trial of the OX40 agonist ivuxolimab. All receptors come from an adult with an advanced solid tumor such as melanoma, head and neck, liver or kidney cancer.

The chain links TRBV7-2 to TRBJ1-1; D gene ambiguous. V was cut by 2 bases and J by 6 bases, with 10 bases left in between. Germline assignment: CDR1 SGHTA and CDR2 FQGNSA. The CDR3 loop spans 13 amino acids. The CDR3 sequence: CASSLIAIAEAFF. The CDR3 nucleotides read TGTGCCAGCAGCTTAATTGCTATCGCTGAAGCTTTCTTT.

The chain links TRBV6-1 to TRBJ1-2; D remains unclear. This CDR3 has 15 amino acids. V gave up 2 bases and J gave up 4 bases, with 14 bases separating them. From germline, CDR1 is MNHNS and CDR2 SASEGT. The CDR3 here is CASSEPRRALYGYTF. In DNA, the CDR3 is TGTGCCAGCAGTGAACCCCGACGGGCCCTCTATGGCTACACCTTC.

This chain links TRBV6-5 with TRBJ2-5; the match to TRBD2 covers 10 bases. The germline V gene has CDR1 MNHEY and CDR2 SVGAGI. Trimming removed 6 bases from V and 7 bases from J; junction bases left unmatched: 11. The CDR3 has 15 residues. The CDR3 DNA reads TGTGCCAGCAGACCCGGACTAGCGGCGCGGGGGACCCAGTACTTC. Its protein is CASRPGLAARGTQYF.

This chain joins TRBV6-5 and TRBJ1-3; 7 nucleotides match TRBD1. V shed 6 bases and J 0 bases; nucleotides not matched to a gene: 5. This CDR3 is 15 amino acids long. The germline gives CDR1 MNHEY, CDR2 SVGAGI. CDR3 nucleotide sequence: TGTGCCAGCAGATGGGACAGCAACTCTGGAAACACCATATATTTT. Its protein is CASRWDSNSGNTIYF.

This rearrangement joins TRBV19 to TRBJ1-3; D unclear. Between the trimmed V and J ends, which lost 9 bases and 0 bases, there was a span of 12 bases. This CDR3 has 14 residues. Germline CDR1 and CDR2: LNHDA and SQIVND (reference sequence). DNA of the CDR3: TGTGCCAGCATTGGGCTCAACTCTGGAAACACCATATATTTT. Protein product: CASIGLNSGNTIYF.

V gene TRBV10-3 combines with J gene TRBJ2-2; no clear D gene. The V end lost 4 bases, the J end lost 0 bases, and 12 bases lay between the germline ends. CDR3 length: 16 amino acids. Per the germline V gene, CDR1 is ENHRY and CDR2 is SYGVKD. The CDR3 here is CAISALSIANTGELFF. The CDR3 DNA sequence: TGTGCCATCAGTGCTCTGTCGATAGCGAACACCGGGGAGCTGTTTTTT.

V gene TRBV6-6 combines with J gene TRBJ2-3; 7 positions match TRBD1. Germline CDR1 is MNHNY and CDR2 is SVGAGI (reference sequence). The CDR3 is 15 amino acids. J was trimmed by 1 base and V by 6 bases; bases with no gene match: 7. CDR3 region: CASRSQTGGTDTQYF. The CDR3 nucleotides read TGTGCCAGCAGATCACAAACAGGGGGCACAGATACGCAGTATTTT.

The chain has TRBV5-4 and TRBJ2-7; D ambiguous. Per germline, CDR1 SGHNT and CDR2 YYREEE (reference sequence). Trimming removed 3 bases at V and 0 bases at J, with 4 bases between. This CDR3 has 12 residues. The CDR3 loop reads CASSSSSYEQYF. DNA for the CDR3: TGTGCCAGCAGCTCCAGCTCCTACGAGCAGTACTTC.